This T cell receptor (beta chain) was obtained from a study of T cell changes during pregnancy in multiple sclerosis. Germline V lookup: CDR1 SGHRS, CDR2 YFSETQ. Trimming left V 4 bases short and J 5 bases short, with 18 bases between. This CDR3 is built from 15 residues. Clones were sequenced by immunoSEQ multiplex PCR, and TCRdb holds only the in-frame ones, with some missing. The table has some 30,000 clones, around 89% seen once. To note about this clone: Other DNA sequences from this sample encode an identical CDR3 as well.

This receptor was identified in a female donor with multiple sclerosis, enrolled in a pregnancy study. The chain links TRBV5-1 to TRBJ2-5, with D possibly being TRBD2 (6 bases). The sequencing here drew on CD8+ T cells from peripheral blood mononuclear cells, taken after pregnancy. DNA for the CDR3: TGCGCCAGCAGCCCGGCGGTTCTTGGAGGGGAGACCCAGTACTTC. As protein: CASSPAVLGGETQYF.